This T cell receptor (beta chain) was observed in a study of blood T cell repertoires in COVID-19. The CDR3 length is 14 residues. V lost 6 bases to trimming and J lost 4 bases; unmatched junction nucleotides: 6. Germline values: CDR1 MNHEY, CDR2 SVGAGI. Generated by immunoSEQ multiplex PCR, the TCRdb table keeps only in-frame clones and is missing some. The sample gives about 220,000 clones, around 83% of which show up once; roughly a tenth is in the top ten. V gene TRBV6-5 combines with J gene TRBJ1-1; 9 bases are shared with TRBD1. The sequence came from a woman between 50 and 59 years old with COVID-19, enrolled during active disease. The sample comprised peripheral blood. The CDR3 nucleotides are TGTGCCAGCAGGATCGACAGGGGGTTCACTGAAGCTTTCTTT. This encodes CASRIDRGFTEAFF.